This TCR beta chain was captured in a study of blood T cells in healthy people across ages. The germline gives CDR1 SEHNR, CDR2 FQNEAQ (reference sequence). The CDR3 spans 16 residues. V was cut by 6 bases and J by 4 bases, with 21 bases left in between. At least 7 million PBMCs were isolated per sample. Combining a sample-barcoded 5' primer with a J-beta primer mix, a second PCR ran for roughly 7 to 12 cycles. Each cDNA molecule carried a tag from a template-switch adaptor that contained 12 random nucleotides. From the 5' RACE reads, TCRdb called clonotypes with MiXCR, one entry per CDR3 protein. The sample shows 1.5 million to 1.8 million distinct CDR3 sequences, about 42% of them seen only once.

The chain couples TRBV7-9 to TRBJ1-2, with D tentatively TRBD1 (6 bases). The TCR sequence derives from a woman in her late teens or twenties in good health. Sequencing used blood. The CDR3 reads CASSSFSDSGGYGYTF. CDR3 DNA sequence: TGTGCCAGCAGTTCATTTTCGGACAGTGGGGGCTATGGCTACACCTTC.